One T cell receptor beta chain is described in this entry. The antigen remains undetermined. These data come from a study of T cell repertoires in cytomegalovirus infection. Study-wide context: Used in the study were CMV epitopes, some recently identified and HLA-C-restricted, others well-studied and HLA-B-restricted. Public TCR beta signatures provided an indication of both CMV infection and a matching HLA type.

Whole-study results and caveats: Across the ex vivo response, the dominant clonotypes were HLA-C-restricted CMV-specific TCR beta clonotypes.

TCRdb reprocessed the reads via MiXCR and lists one record per CDR3 protein. The sample has a few hundred thousand distinct CDR3 sequences, more than 40% seen once. This receptor was taken from a human donor in good health (CMV status not recorded). Some clones in this sample may be carry-over from other donors' samples. This material consisted of cultured PBMCs, taken from culture after CMV antigen stimulation.

CDR3 nucleotide sequence: TGCAGTGCTTCTTGGACTAGCGGGTTCAATGAGCAGTTCTTC. This codes for CSASWTSGFNEQFF. The V gene is TRBV20-1, the J gene TRBJ2-1, with 11 bases lining up with TRBD2. V dropped 5 bases and J dropped 6; count of bases not matched to a gene: 6. The CDR3 consists of 14 residues. The germline CDR1 and CDR2 sequences are DFQATT and SNEGSKA (reference sequence).